This entry features one T cell receptor beta chain sequence. Repertoires were generated with immunoSEQ multiplex PCR, while TCRdb's copy carries only in-frame clones and drops some. The repertoire has about 20,000 clones, approximately 70% of them found once; the top ten carry about a fifth. The sample comes from a study of OX40 agonist ivuxolimab in advanced cancers. This CDR3 comprises 15 residues. Germline V gene data show CDR1 as LNHDA and CDR2 as SQIVND (reference sequence). The ends were cut back, 6 bases at V and 0 bases at J, with 13 bases in the middle. The chain has TRBV19 and TRBJ2-3; either TRBD1 or TRBD2 may fit D (5 bases each). The sequences come from CD4+ or CD8+ T cells sorted from blood, collected in a trial of the OX40 agonist ivuxolimab. This TCR was sampled from an adult with an advanced solid tumor such as melanoma, head and neck, liver or kidney cancer. The CDR3 spells CASSGRGLSTDTQYF. The DNA for the CDR3 is TGTGCCAGTAGCGGTCGGGGCCTGAGCACAGATACGCAGTATTTT. The whole variable domain, filled in from reference TRBV19 and TRBJ2-3, reads DGGITQSPKYLFRKEGQNVTLSCEQNLNHDAMYWYRQDPGQGLRLIYYSQIVNDFQKGDIAEGYSVSREKKESFPLTVTSAQKNPTAFYLCASSGRGLSTDTQYFGPGTRLTVL.